The source of this T cell receptor (beta chain) is a study of technical replicates of blood from several donors. Libraries were prepared by immunoSEQ multiplex PCR; TCRdb keeps only in-frame clonotypes and omits some of them. Of 84,000 or so clones in the sample, roughly 93% were seen once. The CDR3 is made up of 13 amino acids. Germline assignment: CDR1 MNHEY and CDR2 SMNVEV (reference sequence). With 2 bases removed from V and 7 bases from J, the gap between germline ends came to 8 bases. V gene TRBV27 combines with J gene TRBJ2-2; possible D gene TRBD2, 6 bases. Sequencing was performed on T cells isolated from PBMCs. This TCR derives from a human donor in good health. The CDR3 DNA is TGTGCCAGCAGTTTAGGGGGAGGCGGGGAGCTGTTTTTT. This encodes CASSLGGGGELFF.